This T cell receptor beta chain was sequenced during a study of blood T cell repertoires in COVID-19. In the study overall: T cells, B-cell-depleted T cells, or PBMCs supplied cDNA or gDNA.

This clone was observed a few times. Ages ranged from about 18 to 100 years, with residence in 24 US areas. Assay used: immunoSEQ multiplex PCR; TCRdb lists only in-frame clones, some missing. The data contain approximately 300,000 clones, 80% to 90% of them singletons. This CDR3 is built from 20 residues. The V gene end was trimmed by 3 bases and the J gene end by 4 bases; junction bases not matched to a gene: 12. CDR1 is MDHEN and CDR2 is SYDVKM in the germline V gene. Sequences were obtained from PBMCs or T cells enriched from blood (not recorded which). J is TRBJ2-1 and V is TRBV28; 16 bases line up with TRBD2. The TCR comes from a woman aged 25-40 years who had recovered from COVID-19. As DNA, the CDR3 is TGTGCCAGCAGTTTCCCCCCGGGACTAGCGGGGGGGCCGTCTTACAATGAGCAGTTCTTC. This gives the protein CASSFPPGLAGGPSYNEQFF.